These 7 T cell receptor beta chains originate from one sample sequenced in a study of T cells after yellow fever vaccination. TCRdb passed the 5' RACE reads through MiXCR, listing each CDR3 protein once. The data contain a few hundred thousand distinct CDR3 sequences, about 6.9% of them singletons. Sequencing used PBMCs, obtained roughly 46 days after the first yellow fever vaccination. These receptors were obtained from a man aged 18 to 35 who received the YFV17D yellow fever vaccine.

This chain joins TRBV7-9 and TRBJ2-7; no clear D gene. Trimming stripped 4 bases from V and 6 bases from J, with 16 bases between. The CDR3 runs 14 residues. The germline CDR1 and CDR2 sequences are SEHNR and FQNEAQ (reference sequence). CDR3 amino acids: CASSSVKRLGEQYF. CDR3 bases: TGTGCCAGCAGCTCGGTGAAAAGGCTGGGCGAGCAGTACTTC.

This clonotype was found many times. CDR3: CASSLLRGGRGEQFF. The DNA for the CDR3 is TGTGCCAGCAGTTTATTGCGGGGGGGCAGGGGTGAGCAGTTCTTC. V is TRBV27 and J is TRBJ2-1; 9 positions agree with TRBD2. V shed 1 base and J 9 bases; nucleotides not matched to a gene: 7. The CDR3 consists of 15 residues. Germline loops: CDR1 MNHEY, CDR2 SMNVEV (reference sequence).

This clonotype was seen a few times. V is TRBV11-2 and J is TRBJ2-7; D call uncertain. CDR1 is SGHAT and CDR2 is FQNNGV in the germline V gene. Trimming cost V 4 bases and J 2 bases, with 12 bases left between them. The CDR3 consists of 14 residues. The CDR3 nucleotides are TGTGCCAGCAGCTGGCGCGGCGGAGCCTACGAGCAGTACGTC. It specifies CASSWRGGAYEQYV.

The rearrangement joins TRBV5-1 to TRBJ2-3; D is unclear. V lost 0 bases and J 5 bases, leaving 13 bases between the germline ends. CDR3 length: 15 residues. In germline, CDR1 is SGHRS, CDR2 YFSETQ. The CDR3 loop is CASSLDSPWRDTQYF. CDR3 nucleotides: TGCGCCAGCAGCTTGGACAGCCCTTGGCGAGATACGCAGTATTTT.

The chain couples TRBV10-3 to TRBJ1-1, with D uncertain. V lost 3 bases, J lost 3 bases, and 14 bases lay in between. The CDR3 has 15 amino acids. CDR1 is ENHRY and CDR2 is SYGVKD in the germline V gene. Here the CDR3 DNA reads TGTGCCATCAGTGACTCAAGCGGTTGGGACACTGAAGCTTTCTTT. It encodes CAISDSSGWDTEAFF.

In its sample, this clonotype was seen a few times. The chain carries TRBV10-3 and TRBJ1-4; D may be TRBD1 (6 bases). Germline values: CDR1 ENHRY, CDR2 SYGVKD. V was trimmed by 11 bases and J by 0 bases, leaving 19 bases between them. The CDR3 totals 16 residues. The CDR3 region has the DNA TGTGCCGCCTCTCCCCACCCAGGGGCAACTAATGAAAAACTGTTTTTT. Its protein product is CAASPHPGATNEKLFF.

Only a few counts were recorded for this clonotype. V is TRBV25-1 and J is TRBJ1-1, with 7 bases that match TRBD1. Germline trimming cut 6 bases from V and 6 bases from J; bases unmatched to any gene: 10. The germline CDR1 and CDR2 sequences are MGHDK and SYGVNS. The CDR3 extends over 14 amino acids. CDR3 amino acids: CASRKTGWIAEAFF. The DNA of the CDR3 is TGTGCCAGCAGAAAGACAGGGTGGATTGCTGAAGCTTTCTTT.